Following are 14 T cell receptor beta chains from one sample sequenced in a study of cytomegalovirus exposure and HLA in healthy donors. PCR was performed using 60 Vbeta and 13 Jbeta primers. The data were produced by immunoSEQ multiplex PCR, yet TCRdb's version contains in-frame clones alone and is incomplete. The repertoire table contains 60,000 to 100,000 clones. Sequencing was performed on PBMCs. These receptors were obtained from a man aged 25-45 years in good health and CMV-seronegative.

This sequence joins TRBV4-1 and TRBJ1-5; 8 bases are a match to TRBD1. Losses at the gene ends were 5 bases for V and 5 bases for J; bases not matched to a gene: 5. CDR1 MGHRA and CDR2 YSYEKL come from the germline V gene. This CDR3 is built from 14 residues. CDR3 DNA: TGCGCCAGCAGCTTAACCAGGGGGCATCAGCCCCAGCATTTT. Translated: CASSLTRGHQPQHF.

The CDR3: CASSVAPDSSLTQYF. CDR3 sequence (DNA): TGTGCCAGCAGCGTAGCTCCGGACTCCTCATTAACCCAGTACTTC. The chain is built from TRBV9 and TRBJ2-5, with a weak D call TRBD2 (5 bases). Germline V gives CDR1 SGDLS, CDR2 YYNGEE. Trimming pared 0 bases from V and 8 bases from J, leaving 17 bases between. CDR3 length equals 15 residues.

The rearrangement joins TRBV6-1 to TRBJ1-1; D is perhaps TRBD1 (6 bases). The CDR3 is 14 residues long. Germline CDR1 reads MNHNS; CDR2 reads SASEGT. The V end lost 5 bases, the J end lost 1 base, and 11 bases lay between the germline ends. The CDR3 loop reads CASSLQGKNTEAFF. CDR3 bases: TGTGCCAGCAGTTTACAGGGTAAGAACACTGAAGCTTTCTTT.

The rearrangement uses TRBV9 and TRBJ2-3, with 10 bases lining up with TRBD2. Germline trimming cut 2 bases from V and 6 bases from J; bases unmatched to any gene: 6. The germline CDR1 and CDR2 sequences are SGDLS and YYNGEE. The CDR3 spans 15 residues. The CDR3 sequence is CASSVVSGGADTQYF. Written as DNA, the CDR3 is TGTGCCAGCAGCGTGGTAAGCGGGGGGGCTGATACGCAGTATTTT.

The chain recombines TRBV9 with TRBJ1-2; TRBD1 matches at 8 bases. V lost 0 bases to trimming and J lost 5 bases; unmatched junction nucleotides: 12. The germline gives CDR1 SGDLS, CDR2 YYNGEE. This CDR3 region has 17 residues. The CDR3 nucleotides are TGTGCCAGCAGCGTAGATAGCAGGGGGCGGATTCAGTATGGCTACACCTTC. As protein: CASSVDSRGRIQYGYTF.

CDR3 loop: CATSTEVLAYGYTF. DNA for the CDR3: TGTGCCACCAGCACCGAGGTGCTAGCGTATGGCTACACCTTC. V usage is TRBV15 and J usage is TRBJ1-2, with no clear D. Trimming removed 4 bases from V and 5 bases from J, with 14 bases in between. The germline V gene encodes CDR1 LNHNV and CDR2 YYDKDF (reference sequence). This CDR3 is 14 amino acids long.

The DNA for the CDR3 is TGTGCCAGCAGCTTTCCCAAGCGGGGTTACTATGGCTACACCTTC. This sequence encodes CASSFPKRGYYGYTF. V and J are TRBV7-9 and TRBJ1-2; D gene uncertain. The germline CDR1 and CDR2 sequences are SEHNR and FQNEAQ (reference sequence). Trimming cost V 3 bases and J 3 bases, with 14 bases left between them. This CDR3 is 15 amino acids long.

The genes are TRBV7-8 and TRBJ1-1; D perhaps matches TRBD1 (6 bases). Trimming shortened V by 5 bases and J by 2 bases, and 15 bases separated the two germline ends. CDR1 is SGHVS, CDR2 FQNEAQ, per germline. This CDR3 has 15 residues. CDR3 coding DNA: TGTGCCAGCAGCCCGGACGGACAGTTTAACACTGAAGCTTTCTTT. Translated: CASSPDGQFNTEAFF.

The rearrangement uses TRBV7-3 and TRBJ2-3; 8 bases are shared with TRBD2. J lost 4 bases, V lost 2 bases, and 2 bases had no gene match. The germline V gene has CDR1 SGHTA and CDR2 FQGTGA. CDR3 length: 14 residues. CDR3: CASSLRGGPDTQYF. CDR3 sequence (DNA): TGTGCCAGCAGCTTACGGGGGGGCCCAGATACGCAGTATTTT.

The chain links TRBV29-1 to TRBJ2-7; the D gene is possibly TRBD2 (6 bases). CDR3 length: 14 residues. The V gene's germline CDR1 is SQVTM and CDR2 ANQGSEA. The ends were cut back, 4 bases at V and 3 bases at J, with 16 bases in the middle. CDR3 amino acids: CSVVFLARLYEQYF. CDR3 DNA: TGCAGCGTTGTTTTCCTAGCGCGACTCTACGAGCAGTACTTC.

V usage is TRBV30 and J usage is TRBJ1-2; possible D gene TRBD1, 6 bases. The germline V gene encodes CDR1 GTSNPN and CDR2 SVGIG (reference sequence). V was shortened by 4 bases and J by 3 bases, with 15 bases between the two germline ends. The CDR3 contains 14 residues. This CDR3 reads CAWNQGRGDYGYTF. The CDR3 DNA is TGTGCCTGGAATCAAGGCAGGGGAGACTATGGCTACACCTTC.

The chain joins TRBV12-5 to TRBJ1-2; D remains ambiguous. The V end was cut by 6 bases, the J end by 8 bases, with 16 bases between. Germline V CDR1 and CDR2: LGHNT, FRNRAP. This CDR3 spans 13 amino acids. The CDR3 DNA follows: TGTGCTAGTGGGATGAACCCCCACGGGGGCTACACCTTC. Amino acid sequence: CASGMNPHGGYTF.

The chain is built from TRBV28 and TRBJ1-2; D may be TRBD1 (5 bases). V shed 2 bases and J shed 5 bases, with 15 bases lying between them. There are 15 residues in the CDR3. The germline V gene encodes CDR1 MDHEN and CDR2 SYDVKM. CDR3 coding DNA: TGTGCCAGCAGTTTAGATGGGGGGGAGGAGTATGGCTACACCTTC. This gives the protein CASSLDGGEEYGYTF.

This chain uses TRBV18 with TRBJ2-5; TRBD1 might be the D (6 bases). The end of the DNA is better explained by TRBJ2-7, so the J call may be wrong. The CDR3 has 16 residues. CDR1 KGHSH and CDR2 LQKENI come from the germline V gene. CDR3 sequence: CASSPGLEQGNYEQYF. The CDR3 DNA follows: TGTGCCAGCTCACCAGGACTTGAACAGGGAAACTACGAGCAGTACTTC.